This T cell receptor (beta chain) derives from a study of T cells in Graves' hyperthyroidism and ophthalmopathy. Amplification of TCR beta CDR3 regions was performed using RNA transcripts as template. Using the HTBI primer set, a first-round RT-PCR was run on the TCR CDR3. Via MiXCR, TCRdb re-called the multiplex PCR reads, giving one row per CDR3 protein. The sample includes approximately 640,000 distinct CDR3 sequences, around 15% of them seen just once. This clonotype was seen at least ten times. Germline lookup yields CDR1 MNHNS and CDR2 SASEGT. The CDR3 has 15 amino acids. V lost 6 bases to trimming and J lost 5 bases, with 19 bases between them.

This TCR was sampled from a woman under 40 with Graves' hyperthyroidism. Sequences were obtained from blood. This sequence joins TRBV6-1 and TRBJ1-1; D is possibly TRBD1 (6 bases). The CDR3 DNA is TGTGCCAGCAGCGCTCGGGACACCGCGGGGACTGAAGCTTTCTTT. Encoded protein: CASSARDTAGTEAFF.